The source of this TCR beta chain is a study of T cells in women clearing cervical HPV infection. Whole-study context: Case blood was drawn when the lesion was first found; control blood after infection became undetectable. The study's findings and limits: CIN3+ cases had significantly higher TCR richness than controls; evenness did not differ. TRBV6-7 abundance was lower in cases than controls (about 0.099% versus 0.16%).

A remark on this clone: No antigen is known for it. Sequencing ends 3 residues short of the CDR3 end; the germline J gene provides the rest.

CDR1 is MNHEY, CDR2 SVGEGT, per germline. This CDR3 contains 16 residues. TCR beta CDR3 amplified by multiplex PCR from roughly 1,300 ng genomic DNA. Assay used: immunoSEQ multiplex PCR; TCRdb lists only in-frame clones, some missing. Its clone listing holds around 44,000 clones. The V call is TRBV6-2 or TRBV6-3, the J call TRBJ1-2, with D perhaps TRBD1 (6 bases). This receptor was identified in a woman between 18 and 69 years old with a cervical HPV16 infection that either progressed to CIN3+ or cleared (not recorded which). The specimen sequenced was blood buffy coat. The chain's CDR3 is CASSYSAIEQGRGYTF. Partial CDR3 DNA: TGTGCCAGCAGTTACTCGGCTATAGAACAGGGCAGAGGC.